The next 7 T cell receptor beta chains were all read from a single sample in a study of molecular identifiers for immune sequencing clone quantification. TCRdb re-analysed the PCR reads in MiXCR, keeping a single row per CDR3 protein. The sample lists about 54,000 distinct CDR3 sequences, less than 25% occurring once. Input material: naive CD8+ T cells from blood, with Jurkat cell RNA spiked in. The subset is: FACS-sorted CD8+CD4-CCR7+CD45RA+ naive T cells. The receptors stem from a human donor in good health. Some libraries in this study had Jurkat cell RNA spiked in.

The chain recombines TRBV19 with TRBJ2-3, with D possibly called TRBD1 or TRBD2 (6 bases each). The CDR3 is 13 amino acids. The germline V and J ends were trimmed by 6 bases and 4 bases, with 11 bases remaining between them. In germline, CDR1 is LNHDA, CDR2 SQIVND (reference sequence). In DNA form, the CDR3 reads TGTGCCAGTAGGGAGGGGGGCTCAGATACGCAGTATTTT. Translation gives CASREGGSDTQYF.

This clonotype appeared a single time. This may arise from a read error, as a much more abundant clone is one base away. The chain is built from TRBV6-1 and TRBJ2-1, with unresolved D. This CDR3 has 12 amino acids. V lost 2 bases and J lost 16, with 15 bases in between. The germline V gene encodes CDR1 MNHNS and CDR2 SASEGT. The CDR3 region is CASSEMDQKAFF. The CDR3 DNA reads TGTGCCAGCAGTGAAATGGACCAGAAGGCATTCTTC.

This clonotype turned up a few times. Germline is not matched at one junction end, which may reflect a read error. This rearrangement joins TRBV20-1 to TRBJ2-7; maybe TRBD1 (6 bases). The CDR3 contains 13 residues. Germline V gene lookup returns CDR1 DFQATT and CDR2 SNEGSKA (reference sequence). CDR3 protein: CSASSDSSYEQHF. Here the CDR3 DNA reads TGCAGTGCTTCTTCGGACAGCTCCTACGAGCAGCACTTC.

The chain links TRBV6-4 to TRBJ1-1, with D possibly TRBD1 on 6 matching bases. The CDR3 length is 11 residues. Trimming stripped 1 base from V and 11 bases from J, with 8 bases between. The V gene's germline CDR1 is MRHNA and CDR2 SNTAGT. CDR3 in amino acids: CASSDWGLAFF. CDR3 DNA: TGTGCCAGCAGTGACTGGGGGCTTGCTTTCTTT.

This clonotype was counted ten times or more. The rearrangement links TRBV5-1 to TRBJ2-7; 9 nucleotides align to TRBD1. CDR1 and CDR2 from the germline V gene are SGHRS and YFSETQ. The CDR3 has 14 residues. The ends lost 4 bases at V and 1 base at J; junction bases unmatched: 3. CDR3 in amino acids: CASSPGTGSYEQYF. The CDR3 region has the DNA TGCGCCAGCAGCCCGGGGACAGGGTCCTACGAGCAGTACTTC.

A word on this clonotype: Given a much more abundant clone one base away, this may be a read error. The chain carries TRBV10-3 and TRBJ2-3; D gene unclear. The CDR3 spans 12 residues. Germline values: CDR1 ENHRY, CDR2 SYGVKD. This chain's CDR3 is CAISESSDTRYF. DNA of the CDR3: TGTGCCATCAGTGAGTCGTCAGATACGCGGTATTTT.

This clonotype was recorded many times. The rearrangement joins TRBV7-6 to TRBJ2-1; 11 nucleotides align to TRBD2. CDR1 SGHVS and CDR2 FNYEAQ come from the germline V gene. The V segment lost 0 bases and the J segment 10 bases; nucleotides outside the gene matches: 2. The CDR3 extends over 14 amino acids. The CDR3 region has the DNA TGTGCCAGCAGCTTAGCGGGACTAGCGGTGGAGCAGTTCTTC. This codes for CASSLAGLAVEQFF.